This is a list of T cell receptor beta chains from one sample in a study of blood T cell repertoires in COVID-19. Sequenced by immunoSEQ multiplex PCR; TCRdb stores in-frame clones only, minus some. Of some 88,000 clones in the sample, about four fifths were seen once. The sample was peripheral blood. The receptor set was obtained from a human donor in a cohort sampled during active COVID-19. The conserved cysteine and the conserved F or W are not part of the CDR3 here.

>TRBJ2-1|TRBV15|14
ATSRDLRPPRNEQF
>TRBJ1-4|TRBV5-6|12
ASSLDRVREKLF
>TRBJ1-5|TRBV6-1|13
ASSDETGGWQPQH
>TRBJ1-6|TRBV19|13
ASSILESYNSPLH
>TRBJ2-2|TRBV18|11
ASSPRNTGELF
>TRBJ2-3|TRBV5-4|13
ASSWPQGATDTQY
>TRBJ1-2|TRBV3-1/TRBV3-2|11
ASSPDINYGYT
>TRBJ2-1|TRBV20-1|12
SASSVPPHNEQF
>TRBJ2-4|TRBV2|13
ASTRGTGGVSAQY
>TRBJ2-7|TRBV27|14
ASSLQTSGRAYEQY
>TRBJ2-5|TRBV2|11
ASRRGTQETQY
>TRBJ2-1|TRBV19|13
ASSISRGWYNEQF
>TRBJ2-1|TRBV20-1|10
SASRESNEQF
>TRBJ2-7|TRBV28|10
ASSFSPSERY
>TRBJ2-2|TRBV5-6|13
ASGRLAGNTGELF
>TRBJ2-6|TRBV4-3|14
ASSRRTGAGANVLT
>TRBJ1-1|TRBV10-3|11
AISGEGWTEAF
>TRBJ2-1|TRBV10-3|11
AITASEEDEQF
>TRBJ1-5|TRBV19|12
ASKGGRGAQPQH
>TRBJ2-2|TRBV7-6|17
ASSWARTSGIANTGELF
>TRBJ2-2|TRBV7-6|14
ASSLATGGNTGELF
>TRBJ2-2|TRBV6-4|14
ASKRDSSPWTGELF
>TRBJ2-3|TRBV19|16
ASSIPGTSGLWGDTQY
>TRBJ2-7|TRBV11-2|13
ASSAGTGGLIEQY
>TRBJ1-6|TRBV27|12
ASTPVPGSSPLH
>TRBJ1-2|TRBV2|11
ASDKGWDYGYT
>TRBJ1-2|TRBV28|12
ASSTHRVGYGYT
>TRBJ2-6|TRBV19|17
ASSRVLGRANSGANVLT
>TRBJ1-1|TRBV20-1|9
SAKDRSEAF
>TRBJ2-4|TRBV2|11
ASSTDRDYIQY
>TRBJ2-2|TRBV7-3|12
ASSSEGYTGELF
>TRBJ1-5|TRBV12-3/TRBV12-4|11
ASSIAQGQPQH
>TRBJ1-2|TRBV19|14
ASSSGTGRPHYGYT
>TRBJ2-3|TRBV7-3|13
ASSRTSGSSDTQY
>TRBJ2-7|TRBV19|13
ASTRAGGGSYEQY
>TRBJ2-5|TRBV7-2|11
ASSLGQQETQY
>TRBJ2-7|TRBV27|13
ASSFLADGSYEQY
>TRBJ2-7|TRBV18|11
ASSPTGFYEQY
>TRBJ2-1|TRBV9|13
ASSNIAGPYNEQF
>TRBJ2-2|TRBV6-5|12
ASRGLVGTGELF
>TRBJ1-1|TRBV18|12
ASSPTQENTEAF
>TRBJ2-5|TRBV20-1|12
SASLPGPQETQY
>TRBJ2-7|TRBV6-2/TRBV6-3|13
ASSFHQTTVFEQY
>TRBJ2-2|TRBV6-6|13
ASSKGQGVTGELF
>TRBJ2-3|TRBV15|11
ATSRESADTQY
>TRBJ2-5|TRBV21-1|12
ASSATHYQETQY
>TRBJ2-1|TRBV24-1|13
ATSPGSGRGNEQF
>TRBJ1-6|TRBV7-9|14
ASSAPRDSNNSPLH